Included here is one T cell receptor (beta chain) sequence, with context. This CDR3 spans 16 amino acids. The V and J ends lost 0 bases and 3 bases respectively, with 14 bases between them. CDR1 and CDR2 from the germline V gene are MGHDK and SYGVNS. The sample comes from a study of T-cell memory formation after mild COVID-19. In TCRdb, the 5' RACE reads were re-called with MiXCR into one record per CDR3 protein. The sample holds a few hundred thousand distinct CDR3 sequences, around 8% seen once. This TCR came from a man aged 18 to 29 who had mild COVID-19 (a few samples of this study predate the infection). Cell type and time point are not known. The chain links TRBV25-1 to TRBJ1-2; D not resolved. Sequencing was carried out using PBMCs or a T cell subset sorted from them (not recorded which). In nucleotides, the CDR3 is TGTGCCAGCAGTGAATATTACCCTCAAGCGGACTATGGCTACACCTTC. Translated: CASSEYYPQADYGYTF.